This TCR beta chain was recovered during a study of cytomegalovirus exposure and HLA in healthy donors. Study information: According to later analysis, the same platform produced the 120 or so validation and several hundred first-cohort repertoires.

Germline V lookup: CDR1 GTSNPN, CDR2 SVGIG (reference sequence). Trimming left V 1 base short and J 5 bases short, with 19 bases between. The CDR3 runs to 16 residues. Among the approximately 130 subjects of the validation cohort, separate from the 666-subject first cohort, were the donors. General study results and limits: Most TCR sequences were rare, but some public TCRs occurred in many donors. According to a later analysis, TCR clusters from the first cohort tended to co-occur in the roughly 120 validation repertoires.

This clone was picked up one time. The antigen is undetermined. Repertoires were generated with immunoSEQ multiplex PCR, while TCRdb's copy carries only in-frame clones and drops some. Of hundreds of thousands of clones listed, 70% to 90% are singletons. The chain uses TRBV30 and TRBJ2-3; D is perhaps TRBD1 (6 bases). Sequencing was done on a sample of PBMCs. The clonotype was recovered from a woman under 30 in good health and CMV-seronegative. This CDR3 reads CAWSAPYRDSEDTQYF. The CDR3 DNA reads TGTGCCTGGAGTGCCCCTTACAGGGATTCAGAAGATACGCAGTATTTT.